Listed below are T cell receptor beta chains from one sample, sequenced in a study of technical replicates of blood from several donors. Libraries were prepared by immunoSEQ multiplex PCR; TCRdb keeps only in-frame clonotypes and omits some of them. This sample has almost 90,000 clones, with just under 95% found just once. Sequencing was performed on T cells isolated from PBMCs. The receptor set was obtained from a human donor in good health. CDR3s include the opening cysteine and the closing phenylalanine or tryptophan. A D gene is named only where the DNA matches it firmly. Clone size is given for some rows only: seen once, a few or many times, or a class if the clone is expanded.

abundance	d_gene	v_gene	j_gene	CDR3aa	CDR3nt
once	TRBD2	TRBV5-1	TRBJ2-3	CASSLDVGRADTQYF	TGCGCCAGCAGCTTGGATGTGGGGAGGGCAGATACGCAGTATTTT
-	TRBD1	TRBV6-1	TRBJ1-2	CASTRGQSINYGYTF	TGTGCCAGCACGAGGGGGCAGAGCATAAACTATGGCTACACCTTC
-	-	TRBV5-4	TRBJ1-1	CASSKTGNTEAFF	TGTGCCAGCAGCAAGACAGGGAACACTGAAGCTTTCTTT
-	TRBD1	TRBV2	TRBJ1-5	CASSPDRVVNQPQHF	TGTGCCAGCAGTCCTGACAGGGTAGTCAATCAGCCCCAGCATTTT
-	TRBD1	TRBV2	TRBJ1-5	CASSETGTGRRVSNQPQHF	TGTGCCAGCAGTGAAACAGGGACAGGGAGAAGAGTTAGCAATCAGCCCCAGCATTTT
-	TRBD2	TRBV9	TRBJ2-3	CAGGSGGATDTQYF	TGTGCCGGGGGTAGCGGGGGAGCGACGGATACGCAGTATTTT
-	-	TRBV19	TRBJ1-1	CASSTVKPGQNTEAFF	TGTGCCAGTAGTACGGTAAAGCCGGGACAGAACACTGAAGCTTTCTTT
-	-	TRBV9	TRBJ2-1	CASSLRLVSGKNEQFF	TGTGCCAGCAGCTTAAGACTAGTATCGGGTAAGAATGAGCAGTTCTTC
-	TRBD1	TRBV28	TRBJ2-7	CASSPTHIRTGSGAEQYF	TGTGCCAGCAGTCCCACTCACATCCGGACAGGGAGCGGTGCCGAGCAGTACTTC
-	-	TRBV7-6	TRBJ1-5	CASSPARGANQPQHF	TGTGCCAGCAGTCCTGCCCGGGGTGCCAATCAGCCCCAGCATTTT
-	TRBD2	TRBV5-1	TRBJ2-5	CASSLALAGDKETQYF	TGCGCCAGCAGCTTGGCCTTGGCGGGGGATAAAGAGACCCAGTACTTC
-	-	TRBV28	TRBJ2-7	CASSFARENEQYF	TGTGCCAGCAGCTTCGCGAGGGAGAACGAGCAGTACTTC
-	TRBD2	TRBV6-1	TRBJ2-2	CASSEVAGVSGELFF	TGTGCCAGCAGTGAAGTAGCGGGAGTTTCCGGGGAGCTGTTTTTT
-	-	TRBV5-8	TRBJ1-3	CASSSYGGPGNTIYF	TGTGCCAGCAGCTCCTATGGAGGACCTGGAAACACCATATATTTT
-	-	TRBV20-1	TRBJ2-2	CSARITGELFF	TGCAGTGCTAGAATAACCGGGGAGCTGTTTTTT
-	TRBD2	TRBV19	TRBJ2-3	CASSARLAGTDTQYF	TGTGCCAGTAGTGCGAGACTAGCCGGGACCGATACGCAGTATTTT
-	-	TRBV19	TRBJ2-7	CASSTAPGVVPYEQYF	TGTGCCAGTTCCACGGCCCCGGGAGTCGTTCCCTACGAGCAGTACTTC
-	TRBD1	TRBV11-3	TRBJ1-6	CASSPGPASDRGLLNSPLHF	TGTGCCAGCAGCCCCGGTCCGGCCTCAGACAGGGGGCTTTTGAATTCACCCCTCCACTTT
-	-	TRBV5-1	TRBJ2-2	CASSFFVGSSNTGELFF	TGCGCCAGCAGCTTTTTTGTTGGGAGTAGTAACACCGGGGAGCTGTTTTTT
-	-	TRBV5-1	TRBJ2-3	CASNPGQISTDTQYF	TGCGCCAGCAACCCTGGACAGATAAGCACAGATACGCAGTATTTT
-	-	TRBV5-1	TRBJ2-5	CASSLTSKETQYF	TGCGCCAGCAGCTTAACTAGTAAAGAGACCCAGTACTTC
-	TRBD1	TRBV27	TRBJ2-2	CARTRTGTGGANTGELFF	TGTGCCCGTACCCGAACCGGGACAGGGGGCGCAAACACCGGGGAGCTGTTTTTT
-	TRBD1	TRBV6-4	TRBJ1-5	CASSSGQGAIYIGNQPQHF	TGTGCCAGCAGTTCTGGACAGGGGGCGATATATATTGGCAATCAGCCCCAGCATTTT
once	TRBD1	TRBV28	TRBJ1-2	CAIGTTTGTDPKGNYGYTF	TGTGCCATCGGAACGACCACCGGGACAGATCCTAAGGGAAACTATGGCTACACCTTC
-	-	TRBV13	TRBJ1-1	CASSAYERNTEAFF	TGTGCCAGCAGCGCCTACGAAAGGAACACTGAAGCTTTCTTT